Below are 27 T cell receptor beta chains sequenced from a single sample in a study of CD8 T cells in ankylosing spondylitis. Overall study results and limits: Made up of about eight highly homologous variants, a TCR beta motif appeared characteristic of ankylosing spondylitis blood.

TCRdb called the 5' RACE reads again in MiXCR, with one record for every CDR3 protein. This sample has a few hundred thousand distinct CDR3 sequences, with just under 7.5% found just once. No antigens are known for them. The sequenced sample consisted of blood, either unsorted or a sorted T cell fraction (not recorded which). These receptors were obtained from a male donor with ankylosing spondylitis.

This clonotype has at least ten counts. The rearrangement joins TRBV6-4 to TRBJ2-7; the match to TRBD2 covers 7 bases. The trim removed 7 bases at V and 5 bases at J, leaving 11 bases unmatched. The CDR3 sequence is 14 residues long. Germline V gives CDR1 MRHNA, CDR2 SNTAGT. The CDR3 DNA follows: TGTGCCAGCACCCTCGGGACGGGAGGCGACGAGCAGTACTTC. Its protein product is CASTLGTGGDEQYF.

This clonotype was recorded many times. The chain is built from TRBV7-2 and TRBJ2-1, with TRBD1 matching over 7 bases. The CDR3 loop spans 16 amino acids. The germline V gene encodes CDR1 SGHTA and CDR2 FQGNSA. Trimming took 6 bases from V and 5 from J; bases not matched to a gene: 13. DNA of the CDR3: TGTGCCAGCAGTTACCCCGGGACAGAAGTCCACAATGAGCAGTTCTTC. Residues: CASSYPGTEVHNEQFF.

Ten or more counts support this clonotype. The CDR3 DNA reads TGTGCCAGCAGTCTCATCCCTAGCGGGGGAAGCACAGATACGCAGTATTTT. Protein: CASSLIPSGGSTDTQYF. The chain has TRBV27 and TRBJ2-3; the match to TRBD2 covers 10 bases. The CDR3 has 17 residues. With 5 bases clipped from V and 0 bases from J, the junction kept 8 bases outside the gene matches. The germline V gene encodes CDR1 MNHEY and CDR2 SMNVEV (reference sequence).

As DNA, the CDR3 is TGTGCCAGCAGTGAACCAGGGGAAAAACTGTTTTTT. The encoded protein is CASSEPGEKLFF. The chain combines TRBV25-1 with TRBJ1-4, with D perhaps matching TRBD1 (5 bases). Trimming shortened V by 2 bases and J by 8 bases, and 6 bases separated the two germline ends. Germline V gene data show CDR1 as MGHDK and CDR2 as SYGVNS. The CDR3 sequence is 12 residues long.

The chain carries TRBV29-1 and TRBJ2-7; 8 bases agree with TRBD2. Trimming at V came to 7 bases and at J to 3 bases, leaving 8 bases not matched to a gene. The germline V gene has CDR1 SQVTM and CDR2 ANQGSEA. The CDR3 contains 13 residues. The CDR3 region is CSALTSALYEQYF. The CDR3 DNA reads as TGCAGCGCCTTGACTAGCGCACTCTACGAGCAGTACTTC.

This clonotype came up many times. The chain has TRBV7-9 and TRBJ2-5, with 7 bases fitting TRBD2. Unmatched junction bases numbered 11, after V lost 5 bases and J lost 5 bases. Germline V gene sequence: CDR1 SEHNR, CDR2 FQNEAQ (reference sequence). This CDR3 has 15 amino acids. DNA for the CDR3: TGTGCCAGCAGCACAGCAAGACTAGCCGGGGAGACCCAGTACTTC. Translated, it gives CASSTARLAGETQYF.

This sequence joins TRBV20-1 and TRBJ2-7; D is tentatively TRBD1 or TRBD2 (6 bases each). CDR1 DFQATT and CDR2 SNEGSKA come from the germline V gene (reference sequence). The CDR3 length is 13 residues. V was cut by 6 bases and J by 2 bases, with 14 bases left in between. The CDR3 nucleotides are TGCAGTGCCCGGGGGCCTTATCCCTACGAGCAGTACTTC. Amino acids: CSARGPYPYEQYF.

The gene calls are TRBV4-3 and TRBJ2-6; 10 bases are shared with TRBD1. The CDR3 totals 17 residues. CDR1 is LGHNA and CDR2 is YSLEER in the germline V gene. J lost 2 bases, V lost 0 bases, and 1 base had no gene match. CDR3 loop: CASSQETGGAGANVLTF. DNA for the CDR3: TGCGCCAGCAGCCAAGAGACAGGGGGCGCTGGGGCCAACGTCCTGACTTTC.

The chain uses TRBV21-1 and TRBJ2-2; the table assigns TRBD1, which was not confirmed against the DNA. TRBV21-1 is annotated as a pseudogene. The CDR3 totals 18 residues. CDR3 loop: CASSAPGGTGTNTGELFF. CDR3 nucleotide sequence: TGTGCCAGCAGCGCCCCCGGAGGGACAGGAACGAACACCGGGGAGCTGTTTTTT.

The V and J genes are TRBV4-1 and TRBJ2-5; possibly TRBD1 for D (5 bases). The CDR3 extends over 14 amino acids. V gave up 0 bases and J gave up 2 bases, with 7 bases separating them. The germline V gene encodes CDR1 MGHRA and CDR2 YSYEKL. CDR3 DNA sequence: TGCGCCAGCAGCCAAGATCAGGGACAAGAGACCCAGTACTTC. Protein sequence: CASSQDQGQETQYF.

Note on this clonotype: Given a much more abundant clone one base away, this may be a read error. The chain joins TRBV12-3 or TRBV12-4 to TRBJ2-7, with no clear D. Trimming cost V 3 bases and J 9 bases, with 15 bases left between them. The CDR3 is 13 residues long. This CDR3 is CASSLGWADPQYF. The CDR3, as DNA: TGTGCCAGCAGTTTGGGGTGGGCAGACCCGCAGTACTTC.

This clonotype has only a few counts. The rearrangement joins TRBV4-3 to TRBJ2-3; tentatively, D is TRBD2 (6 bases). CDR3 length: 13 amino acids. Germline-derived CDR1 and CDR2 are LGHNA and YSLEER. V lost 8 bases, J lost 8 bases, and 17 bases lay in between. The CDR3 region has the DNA TGCGCCAGCTCAGGTGGCATGCGGGGTACGCAGTATTTT. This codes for CASSGGMRGTQYF.

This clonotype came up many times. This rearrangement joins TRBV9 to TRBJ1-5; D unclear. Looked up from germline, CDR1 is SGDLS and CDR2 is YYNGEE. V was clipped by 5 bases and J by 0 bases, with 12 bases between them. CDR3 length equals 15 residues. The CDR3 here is CASSPEAYSNQPQHF. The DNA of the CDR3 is TGTGCCAGCAGTCCTGAGGCATATAGCAATCAGCCCCAGCATTTT.

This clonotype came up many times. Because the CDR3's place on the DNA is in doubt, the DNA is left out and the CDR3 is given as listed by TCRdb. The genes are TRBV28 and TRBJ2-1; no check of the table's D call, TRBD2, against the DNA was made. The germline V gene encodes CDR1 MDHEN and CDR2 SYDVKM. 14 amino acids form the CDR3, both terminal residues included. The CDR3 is CASSLWASGSPAFF.

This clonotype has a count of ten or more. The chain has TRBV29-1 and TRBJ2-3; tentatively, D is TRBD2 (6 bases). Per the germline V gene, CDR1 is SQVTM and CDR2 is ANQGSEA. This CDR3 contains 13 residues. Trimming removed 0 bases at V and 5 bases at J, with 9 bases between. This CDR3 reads CSVEDSSGDTQYF. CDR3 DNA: TGCAGCGTTGAAGATAGTAGCGGAGATACGCAGTATTTT.

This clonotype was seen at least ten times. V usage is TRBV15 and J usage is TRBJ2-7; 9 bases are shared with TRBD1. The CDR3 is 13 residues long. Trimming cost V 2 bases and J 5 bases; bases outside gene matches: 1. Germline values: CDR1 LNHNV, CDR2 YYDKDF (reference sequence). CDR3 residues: CATSRRQGDEQYF. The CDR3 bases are TGTGCCACCAGCAGACGACAGGGGGACGAGCAGTACTTC.

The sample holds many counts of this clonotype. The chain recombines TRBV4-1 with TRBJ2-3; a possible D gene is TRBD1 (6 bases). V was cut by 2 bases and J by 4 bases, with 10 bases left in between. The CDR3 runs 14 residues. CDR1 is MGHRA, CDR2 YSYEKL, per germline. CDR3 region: CASSQYRVADTQYF. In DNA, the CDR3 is TGCGCCAGCAGCCAATACAGGGTGGCAGATACGCAGTATTTT.

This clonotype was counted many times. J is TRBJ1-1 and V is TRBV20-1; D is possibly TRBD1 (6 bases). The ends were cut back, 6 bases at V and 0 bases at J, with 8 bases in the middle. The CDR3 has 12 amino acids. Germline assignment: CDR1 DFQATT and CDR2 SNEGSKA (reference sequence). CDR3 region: CSARTVNTEAFF. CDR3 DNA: TGCAGTGCCCGGACAGTGAACACTGAAGCTTTCTTT.

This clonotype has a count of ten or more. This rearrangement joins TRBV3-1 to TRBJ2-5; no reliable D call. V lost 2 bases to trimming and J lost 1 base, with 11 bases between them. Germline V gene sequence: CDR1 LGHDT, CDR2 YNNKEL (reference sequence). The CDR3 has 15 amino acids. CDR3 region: CASSQISGTQETQYF. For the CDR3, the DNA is TGTGCCAGCAGCCAAATATCGGGCACCCAAGAGACCCAGTACTTC.

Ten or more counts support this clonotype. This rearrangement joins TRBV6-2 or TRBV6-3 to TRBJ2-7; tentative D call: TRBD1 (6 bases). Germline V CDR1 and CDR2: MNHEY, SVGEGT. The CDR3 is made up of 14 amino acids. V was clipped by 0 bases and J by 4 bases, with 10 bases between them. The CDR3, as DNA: TGTGCCAGCAGTTACTCCGGGACACATTACGAGCAGTACTTC. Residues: CASSYSGTHYEQYF.

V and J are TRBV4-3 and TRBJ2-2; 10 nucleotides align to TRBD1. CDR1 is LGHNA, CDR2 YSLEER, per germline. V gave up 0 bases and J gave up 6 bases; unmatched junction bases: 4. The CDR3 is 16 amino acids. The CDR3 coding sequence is TGCGCCAGCAGCCAAGATAGAGGGACAGGGGCCGGGGAGCTGTTTTTT. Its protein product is CASSQDRGTGAGELFF.

CDR3 loop: CASSLSAQGSYSNQPQHF. In DNA, the CDR3 is TGTGCCAGCAGTTTATCCGCCCAGGGGTCTTATAGCAATCAGCCCCAGCATTTT. The V and J genes are TRBV28 and TRBJ1-5; D might be TRBD1 (6 bases). CDR3 length equals 18 residues. V lost 1 base and J 0 bases, leaving 16 bases between the germline ends. Germline V gives CDR1 MDHEN, CDR2 SYDVKM.

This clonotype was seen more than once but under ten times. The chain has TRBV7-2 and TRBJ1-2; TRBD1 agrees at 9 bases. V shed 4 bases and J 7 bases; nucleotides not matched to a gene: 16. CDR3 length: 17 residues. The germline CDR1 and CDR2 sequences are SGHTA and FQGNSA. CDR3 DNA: TGTGCCAGCAGCTCCGGGACAGGGCCATTCCGGGCGGCTGGCTACACCTTC. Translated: CASSSGTGPFRAAGYTF.

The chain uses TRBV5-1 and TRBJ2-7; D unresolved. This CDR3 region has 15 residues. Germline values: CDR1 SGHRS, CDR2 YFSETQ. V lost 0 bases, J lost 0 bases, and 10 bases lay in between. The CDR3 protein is CASSLGVGSSYEQYF. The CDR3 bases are TGCGCCAGCAGCTTGGGCGTGGGTAGCTCCTACGAGCAGTACTTC.

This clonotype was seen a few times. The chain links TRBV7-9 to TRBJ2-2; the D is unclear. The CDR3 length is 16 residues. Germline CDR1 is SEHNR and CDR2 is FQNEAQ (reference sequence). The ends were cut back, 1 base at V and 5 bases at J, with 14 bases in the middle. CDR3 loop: CASSLDFPVWTGELFF. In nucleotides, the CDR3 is TGTGCCAGCAGCTTAGATTTTCCAGTCTGGACCGGGGAGCTGTTTTTT.

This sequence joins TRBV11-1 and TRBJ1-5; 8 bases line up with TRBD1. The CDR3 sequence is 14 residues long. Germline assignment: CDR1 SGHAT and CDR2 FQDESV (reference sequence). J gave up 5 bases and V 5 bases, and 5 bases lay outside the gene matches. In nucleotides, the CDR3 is TGTGCCAGCAGCACCACAGGGGGGGATCAGCCCCAGCATTTT. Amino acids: CASSTTGGDQPQHF.

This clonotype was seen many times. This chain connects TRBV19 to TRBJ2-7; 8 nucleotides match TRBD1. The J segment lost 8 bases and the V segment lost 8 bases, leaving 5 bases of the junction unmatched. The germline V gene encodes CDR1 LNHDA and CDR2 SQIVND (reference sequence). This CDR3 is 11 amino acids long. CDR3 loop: CASGQGPKQYF. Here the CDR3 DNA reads TGTGCCAGTGGACAGGGACCCAAGCAGTACTTC.